Sequencing of this T cell receptor beta chain was carried out in a study of blood T cells in healthy people across ages (dated by TCRdb to 2014 to 2015). Study-wide context: Template switching captured roughly one uniquely barcoded TCR beta cDNA molecule per two T cells in model experiments. To track age-related changes in TCR beta repertoire diversity, the study relied on deep sequencing normalized with unique cDNA molecular identifiers. Donors were grouped into four age groups: young (average approximately 16 years), middle-aged (about 38), aged (around 60) and long-lived (around 80). To avoid experimental bias, donors of different ages were distributed randomly across sequencing lanes. Two additional independent replicas of 1 million unique cDNA reads from the same blood draw were analyzed for two donors (one aged 18 to 30 and one aged 80 or older). What the authors observed across the whole study: Donor CMV infection status was unknown, potentially confounding age-related changes in expanded clonotypes. A strong correlation was found between observed TCR beta diversity and the percentage of naive T cells measured by flow cytometry. Bulk unsorted PBMC profiling prevented conclusive comparison of naive and antigen-experienced compartments. Estimates of total diversity based on one million sequenced T cells were considered lower bounds and underestimates. Observed TCR beta diversity per million T cells fell roughly linearly with age, and a significant reduction was already apparent by age roughly 41. Compared with the aged group, more naive CD4+ T cells, fewer expanded clones and increased TCR diversity were shown by the long-lived group, suggesting age selection.

Library preparation employed 5' RACE. For sequencing, an Illumina HiSeq 2500 was employed. The second PCR ran for about 6 to 12 cycles and used a J-beta primer mix along with a sample-barcoded 5' primer. A template-switch 5' adaptor carrying 12 random nucleotides introduced a unique molecular identifier onto each TCR beta cDNA molecule. Each sample yielded at least 3 million CDR3-containing paired-end reads. All of the RNA was converted into first-strand cDNA using the Mint cDNA synthesis kit, with a TRBC-specific oligonucleotide serving as the primer. After uracil-DNA glycosylase treatment, a first 18-cycle PCR used universal primers M1SS and BC2_uni_R on all cDNA. In the original analysis: Each sample was normalized by randomly selecting 1 million high-quality reads, each carrying a distinct molecular identifier. Reads with shared molecular identifiers were discarded instead of being binned into consensus sequences. CDR3 identification, clonotype clustering and error correction used MiTCR with a Q25 quality threshold and the strictest error-elimination algorithm. A nonparametric unseen species model using Euler transformation provided a lower-bound estimate of total TCR beta diversity. The public reads were reprocessed in TCRdb via fastp at Q25 and MiXCR, keeping in-frame beta chains. One record per CDR3 amino acid sequence lists the most common genes and DNA. None of the V and J calls come from the authors' own analysis; TCRdb made them. The sample table holds about 1,400,000 distinct CDR3 sequences, of which roughly 40% were seen once. Roughly 8.2% of the sample is held by the ten biggest clonotypes.

As encoded in the germline V gene, CDR1 is SGHDN while CDR2 is FVKESK. Between the V and J ends, shortened by 2 bases and 3 bases respectively, the junction contains 10 bases. From the cysteine through the phenylalanine, the CDR3 covers 14 amino acids. Just the 42-base CDR3 DNA is kept, in frame starting at base 1. For this clonotype: Its cognate antigen has yet to be identified. No much larger clonotype is one base removed from it; base qualities were not supplied.

The donors were some 39 Caucasian individuals from Russia, aged 6 to 90 years, who were systemically healthy. Each donor gave around 9.9 milliliters of peripheral blood, collected into EDTA-treated Vacutainer tubes. Ficoll-Paque density-gradient centrifugation was used to isolate PBMCs, with at least 6.5 million obtained per sample. Trizol reagent was used to extract total RNA from PBMCs, with at least 6 micrograms per sample. Naive CD45RAhigh/CD27high T cell percentages were measured by flow cytometry on a PBMC aliquot from every donor. Recombination joined TRBV14 with TRBJ1-1, with the D segment identity uncertain. The origin of this receptor is a woman aged 18-29 years in good health. The specimen sequenced was blood. The DNA sequence is as follows: TGTGCCAGCAGCCAACTACCGAGGGACACTGAAGCTTTCTTT. The encoded protein is CASSQLPRDTEAFF.